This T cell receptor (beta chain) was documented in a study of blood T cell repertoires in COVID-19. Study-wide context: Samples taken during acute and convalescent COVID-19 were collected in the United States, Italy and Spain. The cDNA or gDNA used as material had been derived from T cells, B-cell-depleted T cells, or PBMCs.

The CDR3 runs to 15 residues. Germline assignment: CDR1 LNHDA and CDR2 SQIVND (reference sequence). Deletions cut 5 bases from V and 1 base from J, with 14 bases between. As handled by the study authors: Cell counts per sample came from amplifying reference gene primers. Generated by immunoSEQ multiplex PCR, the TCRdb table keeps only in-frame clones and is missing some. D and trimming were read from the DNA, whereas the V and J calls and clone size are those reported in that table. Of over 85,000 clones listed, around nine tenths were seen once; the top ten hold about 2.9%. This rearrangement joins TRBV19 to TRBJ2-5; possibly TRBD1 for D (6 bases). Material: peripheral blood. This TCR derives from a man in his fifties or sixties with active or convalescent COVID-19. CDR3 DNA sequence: TGTGCCAGTAGTCCCCAGGGGAGTTCCCAAGAGACCCAGTACTTC. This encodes CASSPQGSSQETQYF.